This entry lists 28 T cell receptor beta chains sequenced from one sample in a study of blood T cell repertoires in COVID-19. Profiling relied on immunoSEQ multiplex PCR, and the TCRdb table lists in-frame clones only, not all of them. The data contain 75,000 or so clones, approximately 80% of them singletons. Sequencing used peripheral blood. The receptors were gathered from a woman aged 70 to 79 with acute or convalescent COVID-19.

V and J are TRBV6-5 and TRBJ1-5, with D unresolved. CDR3 length: 14 residues. V lost 6 bases and J 7 bases, leaving 16 bases between the germline ends. Germline V gene sequence: CDR1 MNHEY, CDR2 SVGAGI. The CDR3 is CASRDSILTQPQHF. The CDR3 coding sequence is TGTGCCAGCAGGGATTCGATACTAACCCAGCCCCAGCATTTT.

The gene calls are TRBV19 and TRBJ2-7, with 12 bases matching TRBD2. This CDR3 comprises 17 residues. CDR1 is LNHDA, CDR2 SQIVND, per germline (reference sequence). Trimming took 10 bases from V and 7 from J; bases not matched to a gene: 20. CDR3 in amino acids: CATGLGTDRLAGDEQYF. CDR3 nucleotides: TGTGCCACGGGTCTTGGAACAGACCGACTAGCGGGAGATGAGCAGTACTTC. The full variable domain, its missing parts supplied by reference TRBV19 and TRBJ2-7, is DGGITQSPKYLFRKEGQNVTLSCEQNLNHDAMYWYRQDPGQGLRLIYYSQIVNDFQKGDIAEGYSVSREKKESFPLTVTSAQKNPTAFYLCATGLGTDRLAGDEQYFGPGTRLTVT.

With respect to this clone: Compared with germline, one end of the junction differs, possibly owing to a read error. This chain joins TRBV6-5 and TRBJ2-2; D is possibly TRBD1 (6 bases). Per the germline V gene, CDR1 is MNHEY and CDR2 is SVGAGI. The CDR3 sequence is 15 residues long. CDR3 in DNA: TGTGCCAGCAGTTCCCGGACAGCGAAAACCGGGGAGCTGTTTTTT. Amino acids: CASSSRTAKTGELFF.

The V and J genes are TRBV6-1 and TRBJ2-5, with D perhaps TRBD2 (6 bases). Germline loops: CDR1 MNHNS, CDR2 SASEGT. V lost 3 bases to trimming and J lost 7 bases, with 12 bases between them. The CDR3 spans 13 residues. The CDR3 reads CASSETSDVTQYF. CDR3 in DNA: TGTGCCAGCAGTGAGACTAGTGACGTGACCCAGTACTTC.

This clone has just one count. The chain uses TRBV5-4 and TRBJ1-1, with 9 bases fitting TRBD1. CDR3 length equals 13 residues. Germline assignment: CDR1 SGHNT and CDR2 YYREEE (reference sequence). Losses at the gene ends were 4 bases for V and 11 bases for J; bases not matched to a gene: 9. The CDR3: CASSPPGQGLAFF. CDR3 sequence (DNA): TGTGCCAGCAGCCCACCGGGACAGGGTTTGGCTTTCTTT. The full variable domain, with the rest looked up from reference TRBV5-4 and TRBJ1-1, is ETGVTQSPTHLIKTRGQQVTLRCSSQSGHNTVSWYQQALGQGPQFIFQYYREEENGRGNFPPRFSGLQFPNYSSELNVNALELDDSALYLCASSPPGQGLAFFGQGTRLTVV.

The chain combines TRBV5-4 with TRBJ2-2, with 10 bases fitting TRBD1. This CDR3 has 14 amino acids. Looked up from germline, CDR1 is SGHNT and CDR2 is YYREEE (reference sequence). V dropped 4 bases and J dropped 7; count of bases not matched to a gene: 4. The CDR3 is CASSLDRGDGELFF. The CDR3 DNA sequence: TGTGCCAGCAGCCTGGACAGGGGGGACGGGGAGCTGTTTTTT.

The rearrangement joins TRBV19 to TRBJ2-3, with TRBD1 identical over 9 bases. Germline-derived CDR1 and CDR2 are LNHDA and SQIVND (reference sequence). The CDR3 runs to 16 residues. V shed 5 bases, J shed 1 base, and the junction held 7 bases outside the gene matches. CDR3 residues: CASSPDRTGGTDTQYF. Written as DNA, the CDR3 is TGTGCCAGTAGTCCCGACCGGACAGGGGGCACAGATACGCAGTATTTT.

This clone was seen more than once but under ten times. This chain links TRBV5-1 with TRBJ2-2; TRBD1 is a possible D gene (6 bases). V dropped 0 bases and J dropped 0 bases, with 18 bases sitting between them. The CDR3 runs 19 residues. Germline V CDR1 and CDR2: SGHRS, YFSETQ. The CDR3 nucleotides are TGCGCCAGCAGCTTGGTGTCAGGGGCATTTAGTACGAACACCGGGGAGCTGTTTTTT. This codes for CASSLVSGAFSTNTGELFF. The complete variable domain, with remaining parts taken from reference TRBV5-1 and TRBJ2-2, reads KAGVTQTPRYLIKTRGQQVTLSCSPISGHRSVSWYQQTPGQGLQFLFEYFSETQRNKGNFPGRFSGRQFSNSRSEMNVSTLELGDSALYLCASSLVSGAFSTNTGELFFGEGSRLTVL.

The gene calls are TRBV28 and TRBJ2-5, with 7 positions matching TRBD2. The V segment lost 4 bases and the J segment 0 bases; nucleotides outside the gene matches: 8. From germline, CDR1 is MDHEN and CDR2 SYDVKM. The CDR3 totals 16 residues. CDR3 sequence reads: CASSSREGTNQETQYF. DNA for the CDR3: TGTGCCAGCAGTTCGAGGGAGGGCACTAACCAAGAGACCCAGTACTTC.

The chain recombines TRBV5-1 with TRBJ2-1, with 11 positions matching TRBD2. With 4 bases clipped from V and 4 bases from J, the junction kept 7 bases outside the gene matches. This CDR3 is built from 16 residues. Germline CDR1 reads SGHRS; CDR2 reads YFSETQ. This CDR3 is CASSATSGMGYNEQFF. The CDR3 DNA sequence: TGCGCCAGCAGCGCGACTAGCGGGATGGGTTACAATGAGCAGTTCTTC.

The CDR3 here is CASRDTAGLARTDTQYF. CDR3 nucleotide sequence: TGTGCCAGCAGAGATACGGCCGGACTAGCGCGCACAGATACGCAGTATTTT. The rearrangement links TRBV2 to TRBJ2-3; TRBD2 aligns across 9 bases. The ends lost 6 bases at V and 1 base at J; junction bases unmatched: 11. From germline, CDR1 is SNHLY and CDR2 FYNNEI. CDR3 size: 17 residues.

V gene TRBV14 combines with J gene TRBJ2-7; tentative D call: TRBD1 (5 bases). V gave up 0 bases and J gave up 0 bases, with 9 bases separating them. The CDR3 has 15 amino acids. CDR1 and CDR2 (germline): SGHDN, FVKESK. The DNA for the CDR3 is TGTGCCAGCAGCCAAGATTGGGGCCGCTCCTACGAGCAGTACTTC. Translated: CASSQDWGRSYEQYF.

This clone was detected ten times or more. The rearrangement uses TRBV9 and TRBJ2-3; D is undetermined. The germline gives CDR1 SGDLS, CDR2 YYNGEE. Trimming left V 0 bases short and J 0 bases short, with 5 bases between. The CDR3 is 14 amino acids. CDR3: CASSVGHSTDTQYF. The CDR3 DNA reads as TGTGCCAGCAGCGTAGGGCATAGCACAGATACGCAGTATTTT. Full variable domain (outside the CDR3, taken from reference TRBV9 and TRBJ2-3): DSGVTQTPKHLITATGQRVTLRCSPRSGDLSVYWYQQSLDQGLQFLIQYYNGEERAKGNILERFSAQQFPDLHSELNLSSLELGDSALYFCASSVGHSTDTQYFGPGTRLTVL.

The chain links TRBV7-3 to TRBJ1-1; D gene unclear. The CDR3 spans 17 residues. V dropped 1 base and J dropped 4 bases, with 19 bases sitting between them. In germline, CDR1 is SGHTA, CDR2 FQGTGA. CDR3 sequence: CASSLMAAVQRGTEAFF. In DNA, the CDR3 is TGTGCCAGCAGCTTAATGGCCGCGGTACAAAGAGGCACTGAAGCTTTCTTT.

V gene TRBV9 combines with J gene TRBJ1-1, with D uncertain. Germline values: CDR1 SGDLS, CDR2 YYNGEE. The V end was cut by 0 bases, the J end by 0 bases, with 6 bases between. The length of the CDR3 is 14 residues. The CDR3 reads CASSVGGVNTEAFF. CDR3 nucleotide sequence: TGTGCCAGCAGCGTAGGCGGGGTGAACACTGAAGCTTTCTTT.

The chain joins TRBV30 to TRBJ2-1; 13 bases map to TRBD2. CDR3 length: 17 residues. V lost 6 bases and J lost 9; bases outside the gene matches: 17. CDR1 is GTSNPN, CDR2 SVGIG, per germline (reference sequence). CDR3 sequence (DNA): TGTGCCTGTGGTATGGTTACTAGCGGGAGGGCCTGGGGTGAGCAGTTCTTC. Translated, it gives CACGMVTSGRAWGEQFF.

The chain combines TRBV18 with TRBJ2-7; 10 positions match TRBD2. CDR3 size: 14 residues. Germline-derived CDR1 and CDR2 are KGHSH and LQKENI. V lost 0 bases, J lost 5 bases, and 1 base stayed unmatched. This CDR3 reads CASSPPSGRDEQYF. CDR3 coding DNA: TGTGCCAGCTCACCACCCAGCGGGAGGGACGAGCAGTACTTC. Looking up the rest from reference TRBV18 and TRBJ2-7 gives the full variable domain: NAGVMQNPRHLVRRRGQEARLRCSPMKGHSHVYWYRQLPEEGLKFMVYLQKENIIDESGMPKERFSAEFPKEGPSILRIQQVVRGDSAAYFCASSPPSGRDEQYFGPGTRLTVT.

J is TRBJ1-1 and V is TRBV5-1, with D perhaps matching TRBD1 (5 bases). This CDR3 has 14 amino acids. Looked up from germline, CDR1 is SGHRS and CDR2 is YFSETQ. V shed 2 bases and J shed 4 bases, with 12 bases lying between them. For the CDR3, the DNA is TGCGCCAGCAGCTTTGAAGGGGTGGCCACTGAAGCTTTCTTT. It codes for CASSFEGVATEAFF.

CDR3 DNA sequence: TGCGCCAGCAGCTTGGCCCAGGGGGCGTCTCGGATTCAGTACTTC. Protein: CASSLAQGASRIQYF. The rearrangement uses TRBV5-1 and TRBJ2-4, with 8 positions matching TRBD1. Germline trimming cut 0 bases from V and 10 bases from J; bases unmatched to any gene: 9. This CDR3 spans 15 amino acids. CDR1 SGHRS and CDR2 YFSETQ come from the germline V gene.

The chain is built from TRBV7-2 and TRBJ2-3; no firm D call. The CDR3 loop spans 12 amino acids. The V end was cut by 6 bases, the J end by 2 bases, with 6 bases between. Germline CDR1 reads SGHTA; CDR2 reads FQGNSA. The CDR3 reads CASSATTDTQYF. The CDR3 DNA reads as TGTGCCAGCAGTGCTACCACAGATACGCAGTATTTT. The complete variable domain, with remaining parts taken from reference TRBV7-2 and TRBJ2-3, reads GAGVSQSPSNKVTEKGKDVELRCDPISGHTALYWYRQSLGQGLEFLIYFQGNSAPDKSGLPSDRFSAERTGGSVSTLTIQRTQQEDSAVYLCASSATTDTQYFGPGTRLTVL.

This chain joins TRBV19 and TRBJ2-6, with a tentative D call TRBD1 (5 bases). The CDR3 sequence is 17 residues long. Germline CDR1 reads LNHDA; CDR2 reads SQIVND (reference sequence). V was trimmed by 11 bases and J by 0 bases, leaving 20 bases between them. The CDR3: CASHGPQVPSGANVLTF. As DNA, the CDR3 is TGTGCCTCACACGGCCCACAGGTTCCCTCTGGGGCCAACGTCCTGACTTTC. Combining the CDR3 with reference TRBV19 and TRBJ2-6 gives the whole variable domain DGGITQSPKYLFRKEGQNVTLSCEQNLNHDAMYWYRQDPGQGLRLIYYSQIVNDFQKGDIAEGYSVSREKKESFPLTVTSAQKNPTAFYLCASHGPQVPSGANVLTFGAGSRLTVL.

This chain uses TRBV7-2 with TRBJ2-3, with 9 bases fitting TRBD1. The CDR3 is made up of 13 amino acids. V lost 11 bases and J lost 2; bases outside the gene matches: 5. The germline gives CDR1 SGHTA, CDR2 FQGNSA. The chain's CDR3 is CAAGTGNTDTQYF. CDR3 nucleotides: TGTGCCGCCGGGACAGGGAACACAGATACGCAGTATTTT. Full variable domain (rest looked up from reference TRBV7-2 and TRBJ2-3): GAGVSQSPSNKVTEKGKDVELRCDPISGHTALYWYRQSLGQGLEFLIYFQGNSAPDKSGLPSDRFSAERTGGSVSTLTIQRTQQEDSAVYLCAAGTGNTDTQYFGPGTRLTVL.

Regarding this clone: Germline and junction disagree at one end, which may indicate a read error. The rearrangement links TRBV11-2 to TRBJ2-5; TRBD2 matches 7 bases. Germline V CDR1 and CDR2: SGHAT, FQNNGV. The CDR3 loop spans 13 amino acids. The chain's CDR3 is CASSLSVSGDRHF. The CDR3, as DNA: TGTGCCAGCAGCTTATCAGTGAGCGGGGACCGGCACTTC.

The chain has TRBV2 and TRBJ2-5; weak D call: TRBD2 (6 bases). V was cut by 2 bases and J by 9 bases, with 16 bases left in between. Germline loops: CDR1 SNHLY, CDR2 FYNNEI. CDR3 length: 14 residues. DNA of the CDR3: TGTGCCAGCAGTGAATTAGAAGGTCCGGGGGCCCAGTACTTC. Protein sequence: CASSELEGPGAQYF. Using reference TRBV2 and TRBJ2-5 for the parts outside the CDR3, the full variable domain is EPEVTQTPSHQVTQMGQEVILRCVPISNHLYFYWYRQILGQKVEFLVSFYNNEISEKSEIFDDQFSVERPDGSNFTLKIRSTKLEDSAMYFCASSELEGPGAQYFGPGTRLLVL.

The chain is built from TRBV12-3 or TRBV12-4 and TRBJ2-2; D is ambiguous. The ends were cut back, 2 bases at V and 6 bases at J, with 7 bases in the middle. This CDR3 is built from 13 residues. Written as DNA, the CDR3 is TGTGCCAGCAGTTTAAGCCGCGCCGGGGAGCTGTTTTTT. As protein: CASSLSRAGELFF.

The V call is TRBV27, the J call TRBJ2-7; 15 nucleotides agree with TRBD2. This CDR3 has 17 residues. The germline V gene encodes CDR1 MNHEY and CDR2 SMNVEV (reference sequence). The V segment lost 5 bases and the J segment 3 bases; nucleotides outside the gene matches: 8. The CDR3 DNA reads as TGTGCCAGCAGTCCAAGAAGGACTAGCGGGAGGGACTACGAGCAGTACTTC. Encoded protein: CASSPRRTSGRDYEQYF.

The chain is built from TRBV5-5 and TRBJ2-2, with TRBD2 matching over 11 bases. V trimming: 5 bases; J trimming: 1 base; junction bases outside the gene matches: 4. CDR1 is SGHKS and CDR2 is YYEKEE in the germline V gene (reference sequence). The CDR3 loop spans 16 amino acids. The CDR3 reads CASSSTSGRNTGELFF. CDR3 DNA: TGTGCCAGCAGTTCCACTAGCGGGAGGAACACCGGGGAGCTGTTTTTT.

This clone was seen a single time. The chain couples TRBV7-3 to TRBJ1-2; 7 bases fit TRBD1. Germline V CDR1 and CDR2: SGHTA, FQGTGA. Trimming cost V 1 base and J 5 bases; bases outside gene matches: 10. The CDR3 covers 16 residues. Here the CDR3 reads CASSLIRRDREYGYTF. Written as DNA, the CDR3 is TGTGCCAGCAGCTTAATCCGACGGGACAGAGAGTATGGCTACACCTTC.